The T cell receptor (beta chain) described here comes from a study of shared clonotypes between healthy human individuals. Repertoires were generated with immunoSEQ multiplex PCR, while TCRdb's copy carries only in-frame clones and drops some. The profile shows about 2.3 million clones, roughly 90% of them singletons. The CDR3 sequence is 14 residues long. Looked up from germline, CDR1 is SGHRS and CDR2 is YFSETQ. The V and J ends lost 4 bases and 6 bases, in that order; junction bases with no gene match: 9. This chain joins TRBV5-1 and TRBJ2-7, with TRBD2 identical over 8 bases. Sequenced input: naive CD4+ T cells from PBMCs. Subset here: CD45RA+ positively selected. The origin of this receptor is a man younger than 35 in good health. Some clones in this sample may be carry-over from other donors' samples. CDR3 coding DNA: TGCGCCAGCAGCCCGCAGACGACTAGCGTCGAGCAGTACTTC. As protein: CASSPQTTSVEQYF.